These 3 T cell receptor beta chains share one sample of origin, sequenced in a study of spatial heterogeneity in lung cancer. TCRdb processed the 5' RACE reads anew with MiXCR; each CDR3 protein has one entry. The sample has approximately 47,000 distinct CDR3 sequences, 6% to 9.5% seen once. As to time point: sample taken at primary tumor resection. In each case, whole RNA from tumor, nontumor lung or frozen PBMC was sequenced unsorted. The sequencing used PBMCs, collected at surgery. The receptor source for this set is a female donor with early-stage non-small cell lung cancer.

This clonotype was seen repeatedly, ten times or more. The CDR3 bases are TGTGCCAGCACCCCAAGGGACAGCTCCTATGGCTACACCTTC. Residues: CASTPRDSSYGYTF. The chain employs TRBV2 and TRBJ1-2; 7 bases fit TRBD1. The CDR3 is 14 residues long. V lost 7 bases and J lost 4; bases outside the gene matches: 9. CDR1 SNHLY and CDR2 FYNNEI come from the germline V gene. Drawing the rest from reference TRBV2 and TRBJ1-2, the complete variable domain is EPEVTQTPSHQVTQMGQEVILRCVPISNHLYFYWYRQILGQKVEFLVSFYNNEISEKSEIFDDQFSVERPDGSNFTLKIRSTKLEDSAMYFCASTPRDSSYGYTFGSGTRLTVV.

This clonotype was recorded many times. V and J are TRBV7-6 and TRBJ2-7, with 10 nucleotides matching TRBD1. The CDR3 runs to 17 residues. The V gene's germline CDR1 is SGHVS and CDR2 FNYEAQ. With V trimmed by 2 bases and J by 1 base, 8 bases remained unmatched. The CDR3 protein is CASSLSPGTGVSYEQYF. CDR3 sequence (DNA): TGTGCCAGCAGCTTAAGCCCCGGGACAGGGGTTTCCTACGAGCAGTACTTC. Filled out from reference TRBV7-6 and TRBJ2-7, the complete variable domain reads GAGVSQSPRYKVTKRGQDVALRCDPISGHVSLYWYRQALGQGPEFLTYFNYEAQQDKSGLPNDRFSAERPEGSISTLTIQRTEQRDSAMYRCASSLSPGTGVSYEQYFGPGTRLTVT.

The chain is built from TRBV5-6 and TRBJ1-1; no clear D. Between the trimmed V and J ends, which lost 4 bases and 4 bases, there was a span of 14 bases. Looked up from germline, CDR1 is SGHDT and CDR2 is YYEEEE. The CDR3 totals 14 residues. The CDR3 here is CASSRGTFGTEAFF. CDR3 sequence (DNA): TGTGCCAGCAGCCGGGGAACGTTTGGCACTGAAGCTTTCTTT.